This T cell receptor (beta chain) was identified during a study of human T cells and chemical hapten exposure. Study-wide points: Expanded TCRs formed significantly more large CDR3 similarity clusters than controls.

The CDR3 sequence is 16 residues long. The V end was cut by 0 bases, the J end by 1 base, with 12 bases between. Library construction involved attaching unique molecular identifiers to individual cDNA molecules, which allowed quantitative, reproducible TCR counting. Each CDR3 protein gets one entry after TCRdb re-called the RACE reads with MiXCR. The table shows roughly 72,000 distinct CDR3 sequences, with under 13% occurring only once. In its sample, this clonotype was seen a few times. The target antigen is unknown. Regarding time point: patch test 1, 2 weeks after DPC sensitization. Treatment meaning: therapeutic diphenylcyclopropenone sensitization with weekly scalp DPC.

The sample consisted of whole blood, taken in connection with sensitization to the hapten diphenylcyclopropenone (DPC). This clonotype was obtained from a woman between 50 and 59 years old with alopecia areata. Some clones in this sample may be carry-over from other donors' samples. V is TRBV12-3 or TRBV12-4 and J is TRBJ1-1; D perhaps matches TRBD1 (6 bases). The CDR3 nucleotides are TGTGCCAGCAGTTTAGCGCGATGGGGGCCGAACACTGAAGCTTTCTTT. Protein product: CASSLARWGPNTEAFF.